These T cell receptor beta chains were read from a single sample in a study of blood T cell repertoires in COVID-19. Sequenced by immunoSEQ multiplex PCR; TCRdb stores in-frame clones only, minus some. Of about 110,000 clones in the sample, 75% to 90% were seen once. The material sequenced was peripheral blood. The receptors were sampled from a woman in her sixties or seventies with acute or convalescent COVID-19. The CDR3 runs from the conserved cysteine through the conserved F or W. Each record gives: J gene, V gene, clone size, D gene, CDR3 DNA, CDR3 protein. A D gene is named only where the DNA matches it firmly. Size values are once, few and many counts, or a class for expanded clones, and some rows have none.

>TRBJ2-2|TRBV18|-|-
TGTGCCAGCTCACCCGTAGAGGGCGGGGAGCTGTTTTTT
CASSPVEGGELFF
>TRBJ2-7|TRBV30|-|TRBD2
TGTGCCTGGAGCCCGGGACTAGCGGACTTGGAGCAGTACTTC
CAWSPGLADLEQYF
>TRBJ1-3|TRBV18|-|-
TGTGCCAGCTCACCAGACAGCACCTCTGGAAACACCATATATTTT
CASSPDSTSGNTIYF
>TRBJ2-7|TRBV7-2|-|-
TGTGCCAGCAGCACCCCTCTAGCGAACTACGAGCAGTACTTC
CASSTPLANYEQYF
>TRBJ1-5|TRBV2|-|-
TGTGCCAGCAGTGCAGGGGATCAGCCCCAGCATTTT
CASSAGDQPQHF
>TRBJ2-3|TRBV18|-|-
TGTGCCAGCTCACCACCGTTTCACACAGATACGCAGTATTTT
CASSPPFHTDTQYF
>TRBJ2-3|TRBV27|-|-
TGTGCCAGCAGTCGGGACTTAAGCCCGGGGACGCAGTATTTT
CASSRDLSPGTQYF
>TRBJ1-6|TRBV2|-|TRBD1
TGTGCCAGCAGGCCCGGGACAGGGGTTAATTCACCCCTCCACTTT
CASRPGTGVNSPLHF
>TRBJ2-1|TRBV3-1/TRBV3-2|-|TRBD2
TGTGCCGTTTCGGGAGGCCCCTCCAATGAGCAGTTCTTC
CAVSGGPSNEQFF
>TRBJ2-3|TRBV10-2|-|TRBD2
TGCGCCAGCAGTGACGGGACTAGCTACGATACGCAGTATTTT
CASSDGTSYDTQYF
>TRBJ1-1|TRBV15|-|-
TGTGCCACCAGCAGAGATCCGGGGTACACTGAAGCTTTCTTT
CATSRDPGYTEAFF
>TRBJ2-1|TRBV5-4|-|TRBD2
TGTGCCAGCAGTCCCGCTTTTAGCGGGTCCTACAATGAGCAGTTCTTC
CASSPAFSGSYNEQFF
>TRBJ1-2|TRBV4-1|-|TRBD1
TGCGCCAGCAGCCAACAGATTGGACAGGTTAACTATGGCTACACCTTC
CASSQQIGQVNYGYTF
>TRBJ2-5|TRBV15|-|-
TGTGCCACCAGGACCTTAGGGGGTGGGACCCAGTACTTC
CATRTLGGGTQYF
>TRBJ1-6|TRBV18|-|TRBD1
TGTGCCAGCTCACCCCGGAGGACAGGGGCAAATTCACCCCTCCACTTT
CASSPRRTGANSPLHF
>TRBJ2-7|TRBV5-1|-|TRBD2
TGCGCCAGCAGCTTGCTAGCGGGGAATTTTAGAGAGAACTACGAGCAGTACTTC
CASSLLAGNFRENYEQYF
>TRBJ1-1|TRBV6-7|-|-
TGTGCCAGCAGTTACCCCCGACAGACCACTGAAGCTTTCTTT
CASSYPRQTTEAFF
>TRBJ1-1|TRBV6-2/TRBV6-3|-|-
TGTGCCAGCAGTTATCGGTACACTGAAGCTTTCTTT
CASSYRYTEAFF
>TRBJ2-7|TRBV5-4|-|TRBD1
TGTGCCAGCAGCTTGGGCGGGACAGGGGGATATAAGGAGCAGTACTTC
CASSLGGTGGYKEQYF
>TRBJ1-4|TRBV28|-|TRBD1
TGTGCCAGCAGTTCACCTGGACAGGGGCGGGAAAAACTGTTTTTT
CASSSPGQGREKLFF
>TRBJ1-2|TRBV6-4|-|-
TGTGCCAGCAGCGCGGATTTCGGGGGTGGCTACACCTTC
CASSADFGGGYTF
>TRBJ2-1|TRBV7-9|-|TRBD2
TGTGCCAGCAGCTACGGGACTAGAGTCATGAATGAGCAGTTCTTC
CASSYGTRVMNEQFF
>TRBJ1-1|TRBV27|-|TRBD1
TGTGCCAGCAGTTTATCGAGGGGGCTTGATGAAGCTTTCTTT
CASSLSRGLDEAFF
>TRBJ2-7|TRBV13|-|TRBD2
TGTGCCAGCAGCTGGACTAGCGGGAGGGCCGACCCCTACGAGCAGTACTTC
CASSWTSGRADPYEQYF
>TRBJ2-3|TRBV10-3|-|-
TGTGCCATCGGTTACCCGAGAGGGGGGTATTTT
CAIGYPRGGYF
>TRBJ1-2|TRBV18|-|-
TGTGCCAGCTCACCGCCGACAGTCCTCGGCTACACCTTC
CASSPPTVLGYTF
>TRBJ1-1|TRBV7-8|-|TRBD1
TGTGCCAGCAGCATCGGACAGGGGGGGTTCTATACTGAAGCTTTCTTT
CASSIGQGGFYTEAFF
>TRBJ1-5|TRBV19|-|-
TGTGCCAGTAGTACCCCGGGTACAGGGAATCAGCCCCAGCATTTT
CASSTPGTGNQPQHF
>TRBJ2-2|TRBV7-2|-|-
TGTGCCAGCAGAAGGGGCGCTGGCACCGGGGAGCTGTTTTTT
CASRRGAGTGELFF
>TRBJ2-3|TRBV30|-|-
TGTGCCTGGAACCCCCCGGTTGGGGGGGGGCTTACAGATACGCAGTATTTT
CAWNPPVGGGLTDTQYF
>TRBJ1-2|TRBV7-9|-|-
TGTGCCACTCGGGTGACAGATAACTATGGCTACACCTTC
CATRVTDNYGYTF
>TRBJ2-3|TRBV7-9|-|TRBD2
TGTGCCAGCAGCTTGACTAGCGGACGCACAGATACGCAGTATTTT
CASSLTSGRTDTQYF
>TRBJ2-1|TRBV29-1|-|-
TGCAGCGTTGTTCCCCGCAATGAGCAGTTCTTC
CSVVPRNEQFF
>TRBJ2-7|TRBV4-3|-|-
TGCGCCAGCAGCCAAGATAGAGGGAAACTCTACGAGCAGTACTTC
CASSQDRGKLYEQYF
>TRBJ1-5|TRBV18|-|TRBD1
TGTGCCAGCTCGTTTCAGGGGGCCGATCAGCCCCAGCATTTT
CASSFQGADQPQHF
>TRBJ2-5|TRBV7-9|-|-
TGTGCCAGCAGGCAGAAAGAGACCCAGTACTTC
CASRQKETQYF
>TRBJ1-3|TRBV5-8|-|-
TGTGCCAGCAGCGAATCCTCTACCTCTGGAAACACCATATATTTT
CASSESSTSGNTIYF
>TRBJ2-1|TRBV10-2|-|-
TGCGCCAGCAGCCTCGTGAACCCAGGAACCTACAATGAGCAGTTCTTC
CASSLVNPGTYNEQFF
>TRBJ1-3|TRBV7-2|-|-
TGTGCCAGTAGGGAGGATGGAAACACCATATATTTT
CASREDGNTIYF
>TRBJ2-1|TRBV6-1|-|TRBD2
TGTGCCAGCAGTGATGGTGGGGCTAGCGGGGGAGTTGAGCAGTTCTTC
CASSDGGASGGVEQFF
>TRBJ1-2|TRBV12-3/TRBV12-4|-|-
TGTGCCAGCACTCCCCACAGTTTCAATGGCTACACCTTC
CASTPHSFNGYTF
>TRBJ2-3|TRBV6-2/TRBV6-3|few|TRBD2
TGTGCCAGCAGCGACCGAACTAGCGGGACAGATACGCAGTATTTT
CASSDRTSGTDTQYF
>TRBJ1-2|TRBV5-1|-|TRBD1
TGCGCCAGCAGCTTGGGCATGGAGGGACACAGGGGACATGGCTACACCTTC
CASSLGMEGHRGHGYTF
>TRBJ2-3|TRBV11-2|-|TRBD2
TGTGCCAGCAAGAGCGCGGGAGGGGGAGATACGCAGTATTTT
CASKSAGGGDTQYF
>TRBJ1-6|TRBV27|-|-
TGTGCCAGCAGTTTACTTCGTGGCACACCCCTCCACTTT
CASSLLRGTPLHF
>TRBJ2-3|TRBV24-1|-|-
TGTGCCACCAGTGATTTTACGAGGACTAAAACTTATACGCAGTATTTT
CATSDFTRTKTYTQYF
>TRBJ1-2|TRBV30|-|-
TGTGCCTGGGACCACCGGTATGGCTACACCTTC
CAWDHRYGYTF
>TRBJ2-3|TRBV5-1|-|-
TGCGCCAGCAGCCCCGGGGGCACAGATACGCAGTATTTT
CASSPGGTDTQYF
>TRBJ2-2|TRBV19|-|TRBD2
TGTGCCAGTAGTATGGGACTAGCGGGAGGGCCTACCGGGGAGCTGTTTTTT
CASSMGLAGGPTGELFF
>TRBJ1-1|TRBV5-1|-|-
TGCGCCAGCTCCCGTGGGGCGGCGAACACTGAAGCTTTCTTT
CASSRGAANTEAFF
>TRBJ2-5|TRBV4-1|-|-
TGCGCCAGCAGCCTACAGGGTGTGGCGGAGACCCAGTACTTC
CASSLQGVAETQYF
>TRBJ1-2|TRBV6-5|few|-
TGTGCCAGCAGTTACAGCCCCATGAGCGCTAATGGCTACACCTTC
CASSYSPMSANGYTF
>TRBJ2-1|TRBV6-5|-|-
TGTGCCAGCAGTTACTCGTTCGGGGGCAATGAGCAGTTCTTC
CASSYSFGGNEQFF